The source of this T cell receptor (beta chain) is a study of blood T cells in healthy people across ages. The V end was cut by 3 bases, the J end by 3 bases, with 6 bases between. CDR1 and CDR2 (germline): MDHEN, SYDVKM. The CDR3 runs to 12 residues. With respect to this clonotype: This may arise from a read error, as a much more abundant clone is one base away.

With a J-beta primer mix and a sample-barcoded 5' primer, a second PCR ran roughly 6 to 11 cycles. TCRdb used MiXCR to reprocess the 5' RACE reads, holding one entry per CDR3 protein. The table records around 900,000 distinct CDR3 sequences, roughly 51% of them present only once. This chain joins TRBV28 and TRBJ2-7; D is unclear. This receptor was taken from a woman aged 55-70 years in good health. Sequenced: blood. Here the CDR3 DNA reads TGTGCCAGCAGTTTTGTGGGCTACGAGCAGTACTTC. It encodes CASSFVGYEQYF.